This T cell receptor beta chain was recorded in a study of T cells in narcolepsy. Study results and caveats: Blood of same and different patients, but not healthy controls, reportedly held recurring autoreactive clonotypes. Same-patient CSF and blood CD4+ T cell clonotypes included HCRT-specific and TRIB2-specific autoreactive ones.

The repertoire was sequenced with immunoSEQ multiplex PCR; TCRdb's copy has only in-frame clones and lacks some. The table lists roughly 35,000 clones, 75% to 90% of them singletons. Germline V gene lookup returns CDR1 LNHDA and CDR2 SQIVND (reference sequence). The CDR3 covers 15 residues. V shed 5 bases and J 4 bases; nucleotides not matched to a gene: 7. As for this clone: The antigen remains undetermined.

The sequence was collected from a human donor in good health. The sequenced sample was memory (CD45RA-) CD4+ T cells from blood. V and J are TRBV19 and TRBJ1-4, with TRBD1 identical over 7 bases. CDR3 DNA: TGTGCCAGTAGTGGCCGGGACAGCCTTAATGAAAAACTGTTTTTT. Protein: CASSGRDSLNEKLFF.